This T cell receptor (beta chain) is from a study of blood T cell repertoires in COVID-19. Study-level information: Acute and convalescent COVID-19 specimens originated in the United States, Italy and Spain. In each case, the material was cDNA or gDNA derived from T cells, B-cell-depleted T cells, or PBMCs.

The authors' processing: For nucleated cells, counts were estimated from reference gene primer amplification. The protocol was immunoSEQ multiplex PCR, while the TCRdb copy is restricted to in-frame clones and leaves out a portion. D and trimming were read from the DNA, whereas the V and J calls and clone size are those reported in that table. The sample includes 300,000 to 400,000 clones, about 87% of them seen just once. CDR1 and CDR2 from the germline V gene are LGHDT and YNNKEL (reference sequence). Trimming removed 4 bases from V and 0 bases from J, with 10 bases in between. The CDR3 totals 15 residues. A Seattle source enrolled patients during active infection and followed them longitudinally.

This rearrangement joins TRBV3-1 (or the pseudogene TRBV3-2) to TRBJ1-3; D gene unclear. This TCR was recovered from a woman aged 45 to 65 with COVID-19, enrolled during active disease. The sequenced sample was peripheral blood. The CDR3 is CASSPWEFSGNTIYF. The DNA for the CDR3 is TGTGCCAGCAGCCCGTGGGAGTTCTCTGGAAACACCATATATTTT.